This TCR beta chain was sequenced for a study of cytomegalovirus exposure and HLA in healthy donors. Broader study findings: Among TCR sequences, most were rare, though some public TCRs appeared in many donors. It emerged from a later analysis that several of the most significant clusters appeared to be linked to common viral pathogens.

Trimming took 7 bases from V and 1 from J, leaving 8 bases between them. This CDR3 is built from 12 residues. CDR1 SNHLY and CDR2 FYNNEI come from the germline V gene. A remark on this clone: Its antigen is unidentified.

PCR amplification relied on 60 Vbeta primers (plus 13 Jbeta primers). Generated by immunoSEQ multiplex PCR, the TCRdb table keeps only in-frame clones and is missing some. The repertoire holds some 110,000 clones, with approximately 79% as singletons. Though nominally healthy at sampling, donors likely had unrecorded immune exposures. This receptor was taken from a man aged 55-75 years in good health and CMV-seropositive. The specimen sequenced was PBMCs. The rearrangement uses TRBV2 and TRBJ2-7; maybe TRBD1 (5 bases). CDR3 nucleotide sequence: TGTGCCAGCACCCGACAGTCCTACGAGCAGTACTTC. Its protein product is CASTRQSYEQYF.